The rows below give T cell receptor beta chains drawn from one sample of a study of early T cells in non-severe SARS-CoV-2 infection. TCRdb redid the calling of the 5' RACE reads with MiXCR, one entry per CDR3 protein. The sample contains roughly 63,000 distinct CDR3 sequences, roughly 13% of which appear only once. What was sequenced was whole blood. The receptors stem from an adult who was a healthcare worker with PCR-confirmed SARS-CoV-2 infection or an uninfected control (not recorded which). The CDR3 runs from the conserved cysteine through the conserved F or W. D genes are given only for firm matches. Not every row has a clone size; where given, it reads once, few, many or a size class.

clone size: few; J gene: TRBJ2-3; V gene: TRBV28; D gene: .; CDR3 protein: CASSYWSTDTQYF; CDR3 DNA: TGTGCCAGCAGTTATTGGAGCACAGATACGCAGTATTTT
clone size: .; J gene: TRBJ1-2; V gene: TRBV4-1; D gene: .; CDR3 protein: CASSQVGPLGGRRRGYTF; CDR3 DNA: TGCGCCAGCAGCCAAGTTGGGCCACTCGGAGGTCGGAGGCGAGGCTACACCTTC
clone size: many; J gene: TRBJ2-3; V gene: TRBV6-4; D gene: TRBD2; CDR3 protein: CASSETSGGTDTQYF; CDR3 DNA: TGTGCCAGCAGTGAGACTAGCGGGGGCACAGATACGCAGTATTTT
clone size: .; J gene: TRBJ2-7; V gene: TRBV12-3/TRBV12-4; D gene: .; CDR3 protein: CASSLAPGPYEQYF; CDR3 DNA: TGTGCCAGCAGTTTAGCGCCGGGACCCTACGAGCAGTACTTC
clone size: many; J gene: TRBJ1-3; V gene: TRBV27; D gene: .; CDR3 protein: CASSSVRGNTIYF; CDR3 DNA: TGTGCCAGCAGTTCCGTCAGGGGAAACACCATATATTTT
clone size: .; J gene: TRBJ1-1; V gene: TRBV12-3/TRBV12-4; D gene: .; CDR3 protein: CASSLKGGTTEAFF; CDR3 DNA: TGTGCCAGCAGTTTGAAGGGGGGCACCACTGAAGCTTTCTTT
clone size: .; J gene: TRBJ1-1; V gene: TRBV12-3/TRBV12-4; D gene: .; CDR3 protein: CASGTAPTAFF; CDR3 DNA: TGTGCCAGTGGGACGGCCCCAACAGCTTTCTTT
clone size: many; J gene: TRBJ2-7; V gene: TRBV20-1; D gene: TRBD2; CDR3 protein: CSARDLGTSPYEQYF; CDR3 DNA: TGCAGTGCTAGAGATCTAGGGACTAGCCCCTACGAGCAGTACTTC
clone size: medium-sized; J gene: TRBJ1-5; V gene: TRBV5-1; D gene: .; CDR3 protein: CASSLGQERGQPQHF; CDR3 DNA: TGCGCCAGCAGCTTGGGACAGGAGAGGGGACAGCCCCAGCATTTT
clone size: many; J gene: TRBJ2-1; V gene: TRBV12-3/TRBV12-4; D gene: .; CDR3 protein: CASSLTRNEQFF; CDR3 DNA: TGTGCCAGCAGTTTAACTAGGAATGAGCAGTTCTTC
clone size: many; J gene: TRBJ2-2; V gene: TRBV6-2/TRBV6-3; D gene: .; CDR3 protein: CASSYAPTQGGELFF; CDR3 DNA: TGTGCCAGCAGTTACGCGCCCACCCAGGGCGGGGAGCTGTTTTTT
clone size: .; J gene: TRBJ2-7; V gene: TRBV6-5; D gene: TRBD1; CDR3 protein: CASSYSRDSSYEQYF; CDR3 DNA: TGTGCCAGCAGTTACTCGAGGGACAGCTCCTACGAGCAGTACTTC
clone size: many; J gene: TRBJ1-1; V gene: TRBV25-1; D gene: .; CDR3 protein: CASSDLGFTEAFF; CDR3 DNA: TGTGCCAGCAGTGATCTGGGGTTTACTGAAGCTTTCTTT
clone size: many; J gene: TRBJ2-7; V gene: TRBV11-2; D gene: .; CDR3 protein: CASRQGGTEQYF; CDR3 DNA: TGTGCCAGCAGGCAGGGGGGAACGGAGCAGTACTTC
clone size: .; J gene: TRBJ2-7; V gene: TRBV29-1; D gene: TRBD1; CDR3 protein: CSVEMRGQGPYEQYF; CDR3 DNA: TGCAGCGTTGAGATGAGGGGGCAGGGACCCTACGAGCAGTACTTC
clone size: many; J gene: TRBJ2-5; V gene: TRBV5-6; D gene: .; CDR3 protein: CASSLVGVASQETQYF; CDR3 DNA: TGTGCCAGCAGCTTGGTTGGGGTAGCGAGTCAAGAGACCCAGTACTTC
clone size: many; J gene: TRBJ1-2; V gene: TRBV5-1; D gene: TRBD1; CDR3 protein: CASSLGTGAQIYGYTF; CDR3 DNA: TGCGCCAGCAGCTTGGGGACAGGGGCGCAGATCTATGGCTACACCTTC
clone size: few; J gene: TRBJ2-7; V gene: TRBV29-1; D gene: TRBD1; CDR3 protein: CSVAGGNEQYF; CDR3 DNA: TGCAGCGTTGCAGGGGGCAACGAGCAGTACTTC
clone size: few; J gene: TRBJ1-6; V gene: TRBV5-1; D gene: TRBD1; CDR3 protein: CASRKTGLESPLHF; CDR3 DNA: TGCGCCAGCAGGAAGACAGGGTTAGAATCACCCCTCCACTTT
clone size: many; J gene: TRBJ1-2; V gene: TRBV5-1; D gene: .; CDR3 protein: CASSLAGNYGYTF; CDR3 DNA: TGCGCCAGCAGCTTGGCAGGGAACTATGGCTACACCTTC
clone size: .; J gene: TRBJ1-2; V gene: TRBV5-1; D gene: .; CDR3 protein: CASSPWSGSDYGYTF; CDR3 DNA: TGCGCCAGCAGCCCCTGGTCTGGTAGTGACTATGGCTACACCTTC
clone size: many; J gene: TRBJ2-5; V gene: TRBV29-1; D gene: .; CDR3 protein: CSVVRGTQYF; CDR3 DNA: TGCAGCGTTGTAAGGGGGACCCAGTACTTC
clone size: many; J gene: TRBJ2-7; V gene: TRBV7-6; D gene: .; CDR3 protein: CASSPPDSVSYEQYF; CDR3 DNA: TGTGCCAGCAGCCCACCGGACAGCGTCTCCTACGAGCAGTACTTC
clone size: many; J gene: TRBJ1-5; V gene: TRBV19; D gene: TRBD1; CDR3 protein: CASSMGPGTGWNQPQHF; CDR3 DNA: TGTGCCAGTAGTATGGGGCCCGGGACAGGGTGGAATCAGCCCCAGCATTTT
clone size: many; J gene: TRBJ1-1; V gene: TRBV18; D gene: .; CDR3 protein: CASSATSVEVFF; CDR3 DNA: TGTGCCAGCTCGGCCACGTCGGTTGAAGTTTTCTTT
clone size: many; J gene: TRBJ2-7; V gene: TRBV12-3/TRBV12-4; D gene: .; CDR3 protein: CASRSSREPYEQYF; CDR3 DNA: TGTGCCAGCAGATCCTCCAGGGAGCCCTACGAGCAGTACTTC
clone size: many; J gene: TRBJ2-6; V gene: TRBV6-6; D gene: .; CDR3 protein: CASSPTLSGANVLTF; CDR3 DNA: TGTGCCAGCAGCCCTACACTCTCTGGGGCCAACGTCCTGACTTTC
clone size: few; J gene: TRBJ2-7; V gene: TRBV1; D gene: .; CDR3 protein: CTGWSTGQSYEQYF; CDR3 DNA: TGCACCGGATGGTCAACGGGACAGAGCTACGAGCAGTACTTC
clone size: few; J gene: TRBJ2-7; V gene: TRBV24-1; D gene: .; CDR3 protein: CATSDLTGTEQYF; CDR3 DNA: TGTGCCACCAGTGATTTGACAGGAACGGAGCAGTACTTC
clone size: few; J gene: TRBJ2-7; V gene: TRBV27; D gene: .; CDR3 protein: CASSLTGVTYEQYF; CDR3 DNA: TGTGCCAGCAGTTTAACAGGCGTAACCTACGAGCAGTACTTC
clone size: many; J gene: TRBJ2-2; V gene: TRBV19; D gene: .; CDR3 protein: CASGRPYTGELFF; CDR3 DNA: TGTGCCAGTGGCAGGCCCTACACCGGGGAGCTGTTTTTT
clone size: many; J gene: TRBJ1-6; V gene: TRBV7-9; D gene: TRBD1; CDR3 protein: CASSPGDRNSPLHF; CDR3 DNA: TGTGCCAGCAGCCCGGGGGACAGAAATTCACCCCTCCACTTT
clone size: few; J gene: TRBJ1-2; V gene: TRBV5-4; D gene: .; CDR3 protein: CASSLGQMNYGYTF; CDR3 DNA: TGTGCCAGCAGCTTGGGACAGATGAACTATGGCTACACCTTC
clone size: many; J gene: TRBJ1-6; V gene: TRBV6-2/TRBV6-3; D gene: TRBD1; CDR3 protein: CASSYGTGSNSPLHF; CDR3 DNA: TGTGCCAGCAGTTACGGGACAGGGAGTAATTCACCCCTCCACTTT
clone size: few; J gene: TRBJ2-5; V gene: TRBV15; D gene: .; CDR3 protein: CATSSLGPVETQYF; CDR3 DNA: TGTGCCACCAGCTCACTGGGTCCCGTGGAGACCCAGTACTTC
clone size: .; J gene: TRBJ1-3; V gene: TRBV5-1; D gene: .; CDR3 protein: CASSLDGLSGNTIYF; CDR3 DNA: TGCGCCAGCAGCTTGGACGGTCTCTCTGGAAACACCATATATTTT
clone size: .; J gene: TRBJ2-1; V gene: TRBV7-8; D gene: TRBD1; CDR3 protein: CASSLRRGTGASWAFF; CDR3 DNA: TGTGCCAGCAGCTTACGTCGCGGGACAGGAGCCTCGTGGGCGTTCTTC
clone size: .; J gene: TRBJ2-5; V gene: TRBV3-1; D gene: TRBD2; CDR3 protein: CASSPAVRGDQYF; CDR3 DNA: TGTGCCAGCAGCCCCGCAGTCCGGGGGGACCAGTACTTC
clone size: few; J gene: TRBJ2-4; V gene: TRBV3-1; D gene: .; CDR3 protein: CASSQSGVDIQYF; CDR3 DNA: TGTGCCAGCAGCCAATCCGGGGTGGACATTCAGTACTTC
clone size: many; J gene: TRBJ2-1; V gene: TRBV21-1; D gene: .; CDR3 protein: CASRGFLGTNNEQFF; CDR3 DNA: TGTGCCAGCAGAGGCTTCCTGGGGACTAACAATGAGCAGTTCTTC
clone size: many; J gene: TRBJ2-2; V gene: TRBV18; D gene: .; CDR3 protein: CASSPRQTESGELFF; CDR3 DNA: TGTGCCAGCTCACCGCGGCAAACGGAGAGCGGGGAGCTGTTTTTT
clone size: few; J gene: TRBJ2-2; V gene: TRBV9; D gene: .; CDR3 protein: CASSGQGQFNTGELFF; CDR3 DNA: TGTGCCAGCAGCGGCCAGGGGCAGTTCAACACCGGGGAGCTGTTTTTT
clone size: few; J gene: TRBJ1-6; V gene: TRBV7-2; D gene: .; CDR3 protein: CASSLVAANSPLHF; CDR3 DNA: TGTGCCAGCAGCTTAGTAGCGGCCAATTCACCCCTCCACTTT
clone size: .; J gene: TRBJ2-1; V gene: TRBV7-9; D gene: .; CDR3 protein: CASSFELLTYNEQFF; CDR3 DNA: TGTGCCAGCAGCTTCGAGTTACTGACCTACAATGAGCAGTTCTTC
clone size: .; J gene: TRBJ2-5; V gene: TRBV12-3/TRBV12-4; D gene: .; CDR3 protein: CASSFSGGGLETQYF; CDR3 DNA: TGTGCCAGCAGTTTTTCCGGGGGCGGCCTCGAGACCCAGTACTTC
clone size: few; J gene: TRBJ2-7; V gene: TRBV20-1; D gene: .; CDR3 protein: CSAPDRTSYEQYF; CDR3 DNA: TGCAGTGCTCCGGACCGTACGTCCTACGAGCAGTACTTC
clone size: .; J gene: TRBJ1-2; V gene: TRBV20-1; D gene: .; CDR3 protein: CSARVPGQGVLAGGYTF; CDR3 DNA: TGCAGTGCTAGAGTCCCCGGGCAGGGAGTACTAGCAGGGGGCTACACCTTC
clone size: .; J gene: TRBJ2-7; V gene: TRBV20-1; D gene: .; CDR3 protein: CSAAPTDLPGEQYF; CDR3 DNA: TGCAGTGCGGCCCCGACAGACCTTCCGGGCGAGCAGTACTTC
clone size: .; J gene: TRBJ2-1; V gene: TRBV7-2; D gene: TRBD1; CDR3 protein: CASSADRARNEQFF; CDR3 DNA: TGTGCCAGCAGCGCGGACAGGGCGAGGAATGAGCAGTTCTTC
clone size: many; J gene: TRBJ2-3; V gene: TRBV20-1; D gene: TRBD1; CDR3 protein: CSARHRGLGTDTQYF; CDR3 DNA: TGCAGTGCTCGACACAGGGGGTTAGGTACAGATACGCAGTATTTT
clone size: many; J gene: TRBJ2-3; V gene: TRBV6-1; D gene: TRBD2; CDR3 protein: CASSANSGGYTDTQYF; CDR3 DNA: TGTGCCAGCAGTGCTAATAGCGGGGGGTACACAGATACGCAGTATTTT